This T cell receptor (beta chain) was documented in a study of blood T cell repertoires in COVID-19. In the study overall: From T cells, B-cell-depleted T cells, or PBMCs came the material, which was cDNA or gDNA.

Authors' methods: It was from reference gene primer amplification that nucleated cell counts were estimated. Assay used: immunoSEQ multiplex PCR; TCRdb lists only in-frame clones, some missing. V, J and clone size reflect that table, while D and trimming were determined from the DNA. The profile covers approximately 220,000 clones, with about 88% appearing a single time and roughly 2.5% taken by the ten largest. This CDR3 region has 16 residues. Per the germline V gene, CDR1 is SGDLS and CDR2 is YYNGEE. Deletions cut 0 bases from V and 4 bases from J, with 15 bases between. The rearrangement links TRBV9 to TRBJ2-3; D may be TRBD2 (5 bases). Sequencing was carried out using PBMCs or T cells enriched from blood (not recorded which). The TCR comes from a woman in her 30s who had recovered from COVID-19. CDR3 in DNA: TGTGCCAGCAGCGTAGGAGTACGTCTAGCAGCAGATACGCAGTATTTT. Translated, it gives CASSVGVRLAADTQYF.